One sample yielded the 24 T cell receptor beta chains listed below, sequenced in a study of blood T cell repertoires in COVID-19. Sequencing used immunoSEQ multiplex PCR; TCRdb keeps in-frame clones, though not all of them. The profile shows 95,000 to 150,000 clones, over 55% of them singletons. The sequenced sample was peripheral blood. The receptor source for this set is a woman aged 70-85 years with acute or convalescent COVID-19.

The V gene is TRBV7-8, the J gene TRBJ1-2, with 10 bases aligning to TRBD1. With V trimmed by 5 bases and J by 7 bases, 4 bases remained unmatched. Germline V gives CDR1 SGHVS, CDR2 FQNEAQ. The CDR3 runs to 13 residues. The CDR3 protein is CASSLGTGVGYTF. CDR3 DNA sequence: TGTGCCAGCAGCCTGGGGACAGGGGTTGGCTACACCTTC.

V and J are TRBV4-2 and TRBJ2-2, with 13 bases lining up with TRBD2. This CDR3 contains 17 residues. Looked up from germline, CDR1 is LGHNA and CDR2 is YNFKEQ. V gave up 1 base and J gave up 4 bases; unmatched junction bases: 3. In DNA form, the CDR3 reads TGTGCCAGCAGCCAAGCCGGACTAGCGGGGGCCACCGGGGAGCTGTTTTTT. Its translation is CASSQAGLAGATGELFF.

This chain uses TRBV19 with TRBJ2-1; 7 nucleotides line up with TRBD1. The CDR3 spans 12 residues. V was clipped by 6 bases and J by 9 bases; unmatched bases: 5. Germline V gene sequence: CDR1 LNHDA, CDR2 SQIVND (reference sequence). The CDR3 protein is CASSRGTAEQFF. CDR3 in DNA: TGTGCCAGTAGCAGGGGGACGGCTGAGCAGTTCTTC.

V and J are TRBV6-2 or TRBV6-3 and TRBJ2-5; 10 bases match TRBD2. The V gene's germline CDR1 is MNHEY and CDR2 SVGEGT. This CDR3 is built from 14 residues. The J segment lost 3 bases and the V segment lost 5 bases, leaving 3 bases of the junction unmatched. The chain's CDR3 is CASSDSGGKETQYF. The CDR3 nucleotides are TGTGCCAGCAGTGATAGCGGGGGGAAAGAGACCCAGTACTTC.

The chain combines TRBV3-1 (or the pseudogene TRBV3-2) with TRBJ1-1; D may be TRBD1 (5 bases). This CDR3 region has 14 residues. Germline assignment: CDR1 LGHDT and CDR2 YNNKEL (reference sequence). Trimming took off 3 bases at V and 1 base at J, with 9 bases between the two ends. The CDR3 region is CASSHHDRNTEAFF. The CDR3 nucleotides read TGTGCCAGCAGCCACCACGACAGGAACACTGAAGCTTTCTTT.

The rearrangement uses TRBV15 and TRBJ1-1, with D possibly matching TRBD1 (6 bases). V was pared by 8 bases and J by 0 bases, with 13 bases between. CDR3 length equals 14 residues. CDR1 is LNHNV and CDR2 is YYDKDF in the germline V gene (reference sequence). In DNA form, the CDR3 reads TGTGCCACCCGACTGGGGGCGTTGAACACTGAAGCTTTCTTT. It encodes CATRLGALNTEAFF.

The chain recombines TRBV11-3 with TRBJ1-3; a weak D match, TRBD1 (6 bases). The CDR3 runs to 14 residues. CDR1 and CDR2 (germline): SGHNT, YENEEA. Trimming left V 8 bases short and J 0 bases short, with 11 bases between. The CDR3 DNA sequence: TGTGCCAGCGCCGACAGGACCTCTGGAAACACCATATATTTT. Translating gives CASADRTSGNTIYF.

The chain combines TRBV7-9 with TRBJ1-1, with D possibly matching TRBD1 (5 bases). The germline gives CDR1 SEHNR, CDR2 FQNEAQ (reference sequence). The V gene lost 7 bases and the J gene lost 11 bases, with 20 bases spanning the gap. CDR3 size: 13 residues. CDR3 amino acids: CASKPAQGAGAFF. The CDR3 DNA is TGTGCCAGCAAACCTGCCCAAGGGGCAGGGGCTTTCTTT. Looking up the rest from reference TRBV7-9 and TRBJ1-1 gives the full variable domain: DTGVSQNPRHKITKRGQNVTFRCDPISEHNRLYWYRQTLGQGPEFLTYFQNEAQLEKSRLLSDRFSAERPKGSFSTLEIQRTEQGDSAMYLCASKPAQGAGAFFGQGTRLTVV.

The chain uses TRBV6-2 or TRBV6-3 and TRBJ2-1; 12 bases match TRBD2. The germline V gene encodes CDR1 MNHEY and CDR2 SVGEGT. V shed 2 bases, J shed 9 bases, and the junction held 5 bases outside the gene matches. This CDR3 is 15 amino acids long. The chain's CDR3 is CASSYRLAGVTEQFF. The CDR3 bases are TGTGCCAGCAGTTACCGACTAGCGGGGGTAACTGAGCAGTTCTTC.

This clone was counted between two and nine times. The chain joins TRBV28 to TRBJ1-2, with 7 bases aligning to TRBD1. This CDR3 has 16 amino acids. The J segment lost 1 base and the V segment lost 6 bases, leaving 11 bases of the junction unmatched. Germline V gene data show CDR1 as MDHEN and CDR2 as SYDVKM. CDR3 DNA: TGTGCCAGCAGCACTCAAACAGGGGCGGATAACTATGGCTACACCTTC. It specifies CASSTQTGADNYGYTF.

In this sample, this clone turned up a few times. CDR3 in DNA: TGTGCCATCAGTCCAGGGGGGGAGACCCAGTACTTC. It encodes CAISPGGETQYF. The chain is built from TRBV10-3 and TRBJ2-5, with D perhaps matching TRBD1 (7 bases). The CDR3 consists of 12 residues. CDR1 is ENHRY and CDR2 is SYGVKD in the germline V gene. The V and J ends lost 5 bases and 5 bases respectively, with 9 bases between them.

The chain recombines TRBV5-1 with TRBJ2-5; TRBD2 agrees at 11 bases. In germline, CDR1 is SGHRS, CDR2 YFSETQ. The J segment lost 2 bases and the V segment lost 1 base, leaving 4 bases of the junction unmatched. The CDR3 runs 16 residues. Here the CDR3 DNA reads TGCGCCAGCAGCTTGCTCCTAGCGGGGGGTCAAGAGACCCAGTACTTC. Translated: CASSLLLAGGQETQYF.

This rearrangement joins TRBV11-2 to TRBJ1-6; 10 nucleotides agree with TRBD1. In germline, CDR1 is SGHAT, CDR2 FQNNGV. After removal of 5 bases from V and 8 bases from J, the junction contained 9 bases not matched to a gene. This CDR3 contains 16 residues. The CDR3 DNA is TGTGCCAGCAGCCCGCCGGGACAGGGGTTTTATTCACCCCTCCACTTT. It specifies CASSPPGQGFYSPLHF.

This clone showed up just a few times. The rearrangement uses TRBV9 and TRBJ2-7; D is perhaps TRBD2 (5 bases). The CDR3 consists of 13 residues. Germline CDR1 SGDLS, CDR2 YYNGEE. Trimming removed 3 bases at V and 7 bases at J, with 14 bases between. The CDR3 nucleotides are TGTGCCAGCAGCGCCCTAGGGTCGGGGGAGCAGTACTTC. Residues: CASSALGSGEQYF.

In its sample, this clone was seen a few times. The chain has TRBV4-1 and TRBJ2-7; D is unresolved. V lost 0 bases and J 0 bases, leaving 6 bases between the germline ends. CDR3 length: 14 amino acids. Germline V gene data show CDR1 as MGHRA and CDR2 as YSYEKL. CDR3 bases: TGCGCCAGCAGCCAAGACCCGAGCTCCTACGAGCAGTACTTC. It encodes CASSQDPSSYEQYF.

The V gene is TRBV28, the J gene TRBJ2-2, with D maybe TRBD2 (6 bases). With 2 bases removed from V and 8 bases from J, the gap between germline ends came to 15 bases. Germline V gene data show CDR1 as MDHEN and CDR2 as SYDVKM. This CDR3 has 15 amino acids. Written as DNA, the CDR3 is TGTGCCAGCAGTTTACCGGGACCCGGGAGTGGGGAGCTGTTTTTT. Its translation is CASSLPGPGSGELFF.

CDR3 residues: CASSSTGGVRSTDTQYF. CDR3 coding DNA: TGTGCCAGCAGCTCTACCGGAGGGGTCAGAAGCACAGATACGCAGTATTTT. The chain employs TRBV11-2 and TRBJ2-3; TRBD2 is a possible D gene (6 bases). This CDR3 is built from 17 residues. Trimming removed 4 bases at V and 0 bases at J, with 17 bases between. Germline V gene sequence: CDR1 SGHAT, CDR2 FQNNGV.

CDR3 DNA: TGTGCCACCAGCAGAGAACACTTGGGACTCGACTCCTACGAGCAGTACTTC. Its translation is CATSREHLGLDSYEQYF. V is TRBV15 and J is TRBJ2-7; tentative D call: TRBD2 (6 bases). The V gene lost 0 bases and the J gene lost 0 bases, with 15 bases spanning the gap. This CDR3 is 17 amino acids long. CDR1 is LNHNV and CDR2 is YYDKDF in the germline V gene (reference sequence).

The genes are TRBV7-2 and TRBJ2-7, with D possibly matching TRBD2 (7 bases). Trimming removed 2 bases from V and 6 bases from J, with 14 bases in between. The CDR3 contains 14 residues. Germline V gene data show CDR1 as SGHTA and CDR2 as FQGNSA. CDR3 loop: CASSLSRGAVEQYF. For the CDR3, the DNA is TGTGCCAGCAGCTTATCCCGGGGGGCGGTCGAGCAGTACTTC.

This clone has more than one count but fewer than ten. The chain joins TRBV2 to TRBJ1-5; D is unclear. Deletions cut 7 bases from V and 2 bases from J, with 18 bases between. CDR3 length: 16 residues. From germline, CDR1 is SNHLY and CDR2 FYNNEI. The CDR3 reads CASKVGRERGNQPQHF. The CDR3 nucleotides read TGTGCCAGCAAGGTCGGTCGGGAACGGGGCAATCAGCCCCAGCATTTT.

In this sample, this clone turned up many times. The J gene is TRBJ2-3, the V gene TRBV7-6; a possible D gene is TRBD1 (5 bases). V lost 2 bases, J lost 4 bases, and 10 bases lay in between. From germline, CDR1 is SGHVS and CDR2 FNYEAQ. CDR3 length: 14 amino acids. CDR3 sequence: CASSLTQGADTQYF. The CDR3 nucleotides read TGTGCCAGCAGCTTAACCCAGGGCGCAGATACGCAGTATTTT. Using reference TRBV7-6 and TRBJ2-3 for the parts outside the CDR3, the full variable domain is GAGVSQSPRYKVTKRGQDVALRCDPISGHVSLYWYRQALGQGPEFLTYFNYEAQQDKSGLPNDRFSAERPEGSISTLTIQRTEQRDSAMYRCASSLTQGADTQYFGPGTRLTVL.

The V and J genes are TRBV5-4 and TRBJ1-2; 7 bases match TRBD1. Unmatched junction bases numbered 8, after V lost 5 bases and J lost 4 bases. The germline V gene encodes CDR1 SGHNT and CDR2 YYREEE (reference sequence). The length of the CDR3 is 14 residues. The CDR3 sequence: CASRQATGIYGYTF. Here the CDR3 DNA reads TGTGCCAGCAGACAAGCGACAGGGATCTATGGCTACACCTTC.

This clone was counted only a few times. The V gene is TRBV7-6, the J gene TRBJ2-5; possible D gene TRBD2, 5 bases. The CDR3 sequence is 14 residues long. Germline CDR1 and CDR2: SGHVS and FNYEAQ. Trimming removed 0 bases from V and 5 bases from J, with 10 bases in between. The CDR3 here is CASSLALPGETQYF. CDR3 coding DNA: TGTGCCAGCAGCTTAGCTCTCCCGGGGGAGACCCAGTACTTC.

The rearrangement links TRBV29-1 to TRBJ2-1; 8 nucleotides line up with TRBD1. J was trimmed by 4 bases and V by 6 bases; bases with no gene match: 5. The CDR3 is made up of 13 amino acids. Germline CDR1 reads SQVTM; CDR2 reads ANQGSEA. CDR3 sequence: CSVGTGLYNEQFF. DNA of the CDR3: TGCAGCGTCGGGACAGGCTTATACAATGAGCAGTTCTTC.